This TCR beta chain was identified during a study of shared clonotypes between healthy human individuals (dated by TCRdb to 2020 to 2021). With respect to the entire study: The cohort included a few men and two women between 18 and 49 years of age. Per donor, three plates each were used for CD4 naive and CD4 memory, two for CD8 naive, and one for CD8 memory. To estimate repertoire size and how much clonotypes are shared between individuals, the study performed deep sequencing of blood TCR repertoires from five healthy adults. Different laboratories and diverse techniques were used to prepare libraries and sequence TCR repertoires, to increase sequencing depth and limit assay-specific biases. Each donor's leukapheresis produced roughly between roughly 0.85 and 10 billion PBMCs. What the authors observed across the whole study: Clonotypes shared by all four sorted-subset donors showed higher generation probabilities than non-shared clonotypes. Pairwise subsampling led to the expectation that sequencing depth would affect the degree of clonotype sharing among donors. Because the study included a small number of donors, the genetic and exposure-history diversity represented was limited. Naive subsets generally had larger estimated clonotype richness than memory subsets. Across a few donors, around 5% of naive CD4, roughly 3.5% of naive CD8, approximately 2.5% of memory CD4, and approximately 0.4% of memory CD8 clonotypes were shared. Sampling was limited to blood, and TCR repertoires in tissue likely differ from TCR repertoires in blood. Even with the large sequencing depth, rarefaction of the sorted-subset datasets indicated that sequencing was incomplete.

A note on this clone: Its antigen remains undetermined. No base quality information exists; no much larger clone differs at one position.

TCR CDR3 regions were amplified from genomic DNA by multiplex PCR using the deep immunoSEQ assay. For each cell subset, the extracted genomic DNA was distributed evenly across all wells of several immunoSEQ 96-well plates, and each plate served as one replicate. Each replicate PCR for sorted subsets received 200 ng genomic DNA, equal to 30,000 or so T cell genomes. Purified libraries were measured with a Qubit 3.0 fluorometer, size-checked on a Bioanalyzer 2100, and measured again with the KAPA Library Quantification kit. Every immunoSEQ 96-well plate was sequenced on a separate single-read 150-cycle Illumina NextSeq 550 flow cell. Processing in the source paper ran as follows. The immunoSEQ output contained only junctional sequences without quality scores, so filtering could not match that applied to full-length reads. Sequences were annotated with PyIR, a Python wrapper for IgBLAST v1.9, and V/J genes and CDR3 were assigned using IMGT germline references. Any read was removed if the V/J assignment was weak (E-value above 1e-6), the CDR3 was missing, or the read contained stop codons, out-of-frame junctions, or ambiguous translated residues. V3J clonotypes were defined as sequences sharing the same inferred V gene, J gene, and CDR3 amino acid sequence. Percentage overlap between repertoires was calculated by dividing the number of shared unique clonotypes by the size of the smaller repertoire. RTK rarefaction, the Chao1 estimator, and Recon v2.1 estimates of unobserved clonotypes were used to assess repertoire richness. Generation probabilities for all TCRbeta clonotypes obtained by the gDNA method from a handful of donors were computed using OLGA. TCRdb took this table from immuneACCESS and kept in-frame rearrangements with V and J called. Such tables lack part of the clones; where checked against another copy, unresolved V genes explain under half of the gap, and the rest is unexplained. V, J and clone size are taken as reported in that table, and D and trimming were inferred from the DNA itself. The sample records just over 2,000,000 clones, 85% to 95% of which are singletons. 0.13% of the sample is taken by the ten largest.

CDR1 and CDR2 (MNHEY, SMNVEV) derive from the germline V gene (reference sequence). Including the terminal cysteine and phenylalanine, the CDR3 comprises 13 residues. Only the CDR3 DNA is retained, 39 bases long and in frame from the first base. For this chain, trimming is 5 bases at the V end and 7 bases at the J end, and the number of junction bases without a gene match is 6. Healthy HIV-negative adults with no recently reported acute infections or vaccinations were included as donors. All donors were Caucasian adults living in Nashville, Tennessee, USA. CD4+ T cells were enriched through magnetic negative selection, after which naive cells were positively selected on CD45RA and the remaining negative fraction served as the memory subset. Blood was collected by leukapheresis, and PBMCs were isolated by Ficoll-Histopaque density gradient centrifugation and then cryopreserved in liquid nitrogen vapor phase. Analytical flow cytometry was used to check the purity and quantity of each magnetically sorted T cell population. Each sorted fraction had its genomic DNA isolated and then quantified by UV absorbance on a Nanodrop 2000c.

This receptor was obtained from a man between 18 and 29 years old in good health. The chain was built from TRBV27 and TRBJ2-7; TRBD1 agrees with 9 junctional bases. The source material was naive CD4+ T cells sorted from blood. Reading the label with the study, this specimen's cell subset or site is: CD45RA+ positively selected. CDR3 sequence: CASSRDRVGEQYF. The DNA sequence reads TGTGCCAGCAGTAGGGACAGGGTAGGGGAGCAGTACTTC.